The sequence of this T cell receptor (beta chain) was determined in a study of shared clonotypes between healthy human individuals. Looking at the study overall: A few men and two women, aged 18 to 49, were donors.

Genomic DNA of each subset was evenly split across several immunoSEQ plates. The table came from immunoSEQ multiplex PCR; TCRdb's copy has only in-frame clones and leaves some out. In the table there are 950,000 to 1,100,000 clones, about four fifths of which are singletons. CDR3 length: 14 residues. The V gene lost 0 bases and the J gene lost 0 bases, with 6 bases spanning the gap. The germline V gene encodes CDR1 SGHRS and CDR2 YFSETQ. This TCR came from a man aged 18 to 29 in good health. Some clones in this sample may be carry-over from other donors' samples. The genes are TRBV5-1 and TRBJ1-1; no reliable D call. Sequencing input: memory CD4+ T cells from PBMCs. Subset defined: CD45RA-negative fraction. In DNA, the CDR3 is TGCGCCAGCAGCTTGGTAGGGATGAACACTGAAGCTTTCTTT. Translation gives CASSLVGMNTEAFF.